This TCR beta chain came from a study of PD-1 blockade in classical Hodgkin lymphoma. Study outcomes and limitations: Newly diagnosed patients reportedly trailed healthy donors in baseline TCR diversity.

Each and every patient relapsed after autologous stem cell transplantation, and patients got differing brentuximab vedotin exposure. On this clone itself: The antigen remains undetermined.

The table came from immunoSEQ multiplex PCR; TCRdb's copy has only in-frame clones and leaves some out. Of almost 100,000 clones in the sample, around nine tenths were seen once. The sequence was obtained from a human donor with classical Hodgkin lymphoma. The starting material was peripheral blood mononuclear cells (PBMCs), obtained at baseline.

The CDR3 DNA sequence: TGTGCCAGCAGATCGGGAGGGCCGACCGGGGAGCTGTTTTTT. Residues: CASRSGGPTGELFF. This chain uses TRBV27 with TRBJ2-2; 8 nucleotides line up with TRBD2. The V gene's germline CDR1 is MNHEY and CDR2 SMNVEV (reference sequence). The CDR3 loop spans 14 amino acids. The V and J ends lost 6 bases and 5 bases, in that order; junction bases with no gene match: 5.